Reported below is one T cell receptor beta chain. As yet, its antigen is unknown. CDR1 and CDR2 (germline): DFQATT, SNEGSKA (reference sequence). V lost 1 base and J 5 bases, leaving 11 bases between the germline ends. This CDR3 has 13 residues. This sample was taken from a study of blood T cells in healthy people across ages. Study-level findings and limits: Older age went with lower TCR beta diversity per million T cells, in a roughly linear way.

Peripheral blood samples of about 10 milliliters were drawn from each donor. There were at least 5.5 micrograms of total RNA extracted from every sample. With a J-beta primer mix and a sample-barcoded 5' primer, a second PCR ran about 7 to 12 cycles. Using its own MiXCR run on the 5' RACE reads, TCRdb lists one record per CDR3 protein. The table has 920,000 or so distinct CDR3 sequences, more than 40% seen once. The V and J genes are TRBV20-1 and TRBJ1-1, with unresolved D. The sequence was collected from a woman aged 60-75 years in good health. The sequenced material came from blood. The CDR3 spells CSARAWGGTEAFF. CDR3 bases: TGCAGTGCTAGAGCTTGGGGTGGGACTGAAGCTTTCTTT.